The T cell receptor (beta chain) under discussion was sequenced for a study of blood T cell repertoires in COVID-19. Study summary: PBMCs, B-cell-depleted T cells, or T cells provided the cDNA or gDNA that made up the material.

The data were produced by immunoSEQ multiplex PCR, yet TCRdb's version contains in-frame clones alone and is incomplete. The sample has 230,000 or so clones, 70% to 90% seen once. The CDR3 covers 15 residues. Trimming removed 4 bases from V and 3 bases from J; junction bases left unmatched: 9. Germline V gene sequence: CDR1 SGHRS, CDR2 YFSETQ. During the 2 weeks before they entered the study, exposed participants had met someone with a PCR-confirmed or clinician-diagnosed COVID-19 case. The chain couples TRBV5-1 to TRBJ1-1; 7 nucleotides match TRBD1. The sample was PBMCs or T cells enriched from blood (not recorded which). This TCR was recovered from a woman between 45 and 60 years old who had been exposed to COVID-19. The CDR3 sequence: CASSTPGQRHTEAFF. The CDR3, as DNA: TGCGCCAGCAGCACACCGGGACAGAGGCACACTGAAGCTTTCTTT.